Listed below are T cell receptor beta chains from one sample, sequenced in a study of cytomegalovirus exposure and HLA in healthy donors. The assay was immunoSEQ multiplex PCR, and TCRdb's table has in-frame clones only and misses some. The sample lists 150,000 or so clones; 80% were seen once. Sequencing was done on a sample of PBMCs. These receptors all stem from a woman in her thirties or forties in good health and CMV-seronegative. CDR3s include the opening cysteine and the closing phenylalanine or tryptophan. The D gene is left open where the match is weak. Clone size is given for some rows only: seen once, a few or many times, or a class if the clone is expanded.

j_call d_call clone_size v_call cdr3_nt cdr3_aa
TRBJ2-7 TRBD1 . TRBV7-6 TGTGCCAGCAGCTTCGACCCTCCAGGGGGCAGGGTCTACGAGCAGTACTTC CASSFDPPGGRVYEQYF
TRBJ2-7 . . TRBV11-2 TGTGCCAGCAGCTTAGTTCCATCTAGCTCCTACGAGCAGTACTTC CASSLVPSSSYEQYF
TRBJ2-1 TRBD2 . TRBV6-1 TGTGCCAGCAGTGGAGGAGCGGGAGGAAGCTACAATGAGCAGTTCTTC CASSGGAGGSYNEQFF
TRBJ1-1 . . TRBV28 TGTGCCAGCAGTCCAAACAGGGTGAACACTGAAGCTTTCTTT CASSPNRVNTEAFF
TRBJ2-5 TRBD2 . TRBV13 TGTGCCAGCAGCTCGGGACTAGCGGGAGCAGAGACCCAGTACTTC CASSSGLAGAETQYF
TRBJ2-7 . . TRBV6-5 TGTGCCAGCAGTTACTCCGGGAAGCTCTACGAGCAGTACTTC CASSYSGKLYEQYF
TRBJ2-7 . . TRBV15 TGTGCCACCGCGGGACAGTTCTACGAGCAGTACTTC CATAGQFYEQYF
TRBJ2-7 TRBD2 . TRBV5-8 TGTGCCAGCAGCTTTCGGCGGGGGGCCTACGAGCAGTACTTC CASSFRRGAYEQYF
TRBJ2-2 TRBD1 . TRBV4-3 TGCGCCAGCATACGGGACAGGGGGAACACCGGGGAGCTGTTTTTT CASIRDRGNTGELFF
TRBJ2-1 . . TRBV10-3 TGTGCCATCGAATCACGCGGCCTTCGGTCCTACAATGAGCAGTTCTTC CAIESRGLRSYNEQFF
TRBJ2-3 TRBD2 . TRBV19 TGTGCCAGTAGTCCCCCATGGGCGGGGGTCACAGATACGCAGTATTTT CASSPPWAGVTDTQYF
TRBJ2-7 . . TRBV11-2 TGTGCCAGCAGCTTTTTACAGGGCTCCTACGAGCAGTACTTC CASSFLQGSYEQYF
TRBJ2-1 . . TRBV2 TGTGCCAGCAGAGACGACTCCTCTGACCAGTTCTTC CASRDDSSDQFF
TRBJ2-4 TRBD2 once TRBV2 TGTGCCAGCACGGGGGGGGGAACCAAAAACAGTCAGTACTTC CASTGGGTKNSQYF
TRBJ2-1 . . TRBV7-2 TGTGCCAGCAGCTCAGTAAGTGGACTGTACAATGAGCAGTTCTTC CASSSVSGLYNEQFF
TRBJ2-2 . once TRBV5-4 TGTGCCAGCAGCTTAGTTGCGGGGGAGCTGTTTTTT CASSLVAGELFF
TRBJ2-3 TRBD2 . TRBV4-3 TGCGCCAGCAGCCAAGACCCGGGGAGGGGAGATACGCAGTATTTT CASSQDPGRGDTQYF
TRBJ2-1 . once TRBV27 TGTGCCAGCAGTTTCTTAGACTCCAATGAGCAGTTCTTC CASSFLDSNEQFF
TRBJ2-2 TRBD2 . TRBV29-1 TGCAGCGTTGGTAGCGGGGCGGGCGGGGAGCTGTTTTTT CSVGSGAGGELFF
TRBJ2-5 TRBD2 . TRBV6-5 TGTGCCAGCAGTTACGGGACTAGTGGGGAGACCCAGTACTTC CASSYGTSGETQYF
TRBJ1-1 . . TRBV7-3 TGTGCCAGCAGCTCAAAGGGGGGGCGTGACACTGAAGCTTTCTTT CASSSKGGRDTEAFF
TRBJ2-1 . . TRBV7-2 TGTGCCAGCAGCTTAGCCCCAGGGAATGAGCAGTTCTTC CASSLAPGNEQFF
TRBJ2-3 TRBD2 . TRBV11-2 TGTGCCAGCACTGCCCGGGAGGCAGATACGCAGTATTTT CASTAREADTQYF
TRBJ1-2 TRBD1 . TRBV11-2 TGTGCCAGCAGCGCCTGGACAGGAAAGAACTATGGCTACACCTTC CASSAWTGKNYGYTF
TRBJ2-4 . . TRBV4-3 TGCGCCAGCAGCCAAGATTTGTTAGATCTGGGCAAAAACAGTCAGTACTTC CASSQDLLDLGKNSQYF
TRBJ2-7 TRBD2 . TRBV2 TGTGCCGCTCGACTAGCGGTGATTTCTATCAACGAGCAGTACTTC CAARLAVISINEQYF
TRBJ2-5 TRBD2 . TRBV11-3 TGTGCCAGCAGCCCAGCGGGGGGGACGGAGACCCAGTACTTC CASSPAGGTETQYF
TRBJ2-5 TRBD1 . TRBV25-1 TGTGCCAGCAGTGAACCCCACTGGACAGGGAACAACCAAGAGACCCAGTACTTC CASSEPHWTGNNQETQYF
TRBJ2-3 . . TRBV27 TGTGCCAGCAGTCCTTCGGGCGGGAGCACAGATACGCAGTATTTT CASSPSGGSTDTQYF
TRBJ2-1 . once TRBV7-9 TGTGCCAGCAGCTTACGGAGCGGCACCTACAATGAGCAGTTCTTC CASSLRSGTYNEQFF
TRBJ2-7 TRBD2 . TRBV7-2 TGTGCCAGCAGCTTAGCGGCCCGGGGTAGCGGGAGGGACAACGAGCAGTACTTC CASSLAARGSGRDNEQYF
TRBJ1-5 TRBD1 . TRBV19 TGTGCCAGTAGTATTCCGGGACAGGAGGGTCCACCCCAGCATTTT CASSIPGQEGPPQHF
TRBJ2-1 . few TRBV30 TGTGCCTGGGCCGCGGGACTCCTCCACAATGAGCAGTTCTTC CAWAAGLLHNEQFF
TRBJ2-1 TRBD1 . TRBV19 TGTGCCAGTAGCCAGGGACAGAGGCATGAGCAGTTCTTC CASSQGQRHEQFF
TRBJ1-5 . . TRBV19 TGTGCCAGTAGTATGAACAGTTATAATAGCAATCAGCCCCAGCATTTT CASSMNSYNSNQPQHF
TRBJ2-2 . . TRBV4-2 TGTGCCAGCAGCCAAGATGGAGGGGTGGGGGCCGGGGAGCTGTTTTTT CASSQDGGVGAGELFF
TRBJ2-7 . . TRBV4-3 TGCGCCAGCAGCCAAGCCGGTTACCACTACGAGCAGTACTTC CASSQAGYHYEQYF
TRBJ1-2 . . TRBV5-4 TGTGCCAGCAGCTTAGTAGCAGCTAACTATGGCTACACCTTC CASSLVAANYGYTF
TRBJ1-3 . . TRBV2 TGTGCCAGCAGACCAGATTCCTCTGGAAACACCATATATTTT CASRPDSSGNTIYF
TRBJ1-3 . . TRBV30 TGTGCCTGGAGTAGGGGGAGCTCTGGAAACACCATATATTTT CAWSRGSSGNTIYF
TRBJ1-1 . . TRBV7-9 TGTGCCAGCAGCTTAGTTTCGACTGAAGCTTTCTTT CASSLVSTEAFF
TRBJ2-3 . . TRBV27 TGTGCCAGCAGTTTTCGCCCAGGGGTTACAGATACGCAGTATTTT CASSFRPGVTDTQYF
TRBJ2-5 TRBD2 . TRBV28 TGTGCCAGCAGTCCCCAGGGACTAGCGCAGCCTCAAGAGACCCAGTACTTC CASSPQGLAQPQETQYF
TRBJ2-3 . . TRBV28 TGTGCCAGCAGTCGTACCAGAGATACGCAGTATTTT CASSRTRDTQYF
TRBJ2-1 . . TRBV4-2 TGTGCCAGCAGCCTCACCTTTCCCCCTCTAGGCAATGAGCAGTTCTTC CASSLTFPPLGNEQFF
TRBJ2-3 TRBD2 . TRBV5-4 TGTGCCAGCAGCGGCGGGGGGCCGGGGGATACGCAGTATTTT CASSGGGPGDTQYF
TRBJ2-7 . . TRBV9 TGTGCCAGCAGCCCCCGGGACACAAATTACGAGCAGTACTTC CASSPRDTNYEQYF
TRBJ2-5 TRBD1 few TRBV28 TGTGCCAGCACCCACCAGGGACAGGGGTTGGGGACCCAGTACTTC CASTHQGQGLGTQYF
TRBJ2-7 . . TRBV28 TGTGCCAGCAGTTTCCGGGTTCCCTACGAGCAGTACTTC CASSFRVPYEQYF
TRBJ1-4 . . TRBV19 TGTGCCAGTAGTATAACGGGGAGTTCGAATGAAAAACTGTTTTTT CASSITGSSNEKLFF
TRBJ1-1 . . TRBV11-3 TGTGCCAGCAGCTTAGATGGGGTTGGGGCGGGAGGCACTGAAGCTTTCTTT CASSLDGVGAGGTEAFF
TRBJ1-2 TRBD1 . TRBV29-1 TGCAGCGTCCGACAGGGGACATATGGCTACACCTTC CSVRQGTYGYTF
TRBJ1-1 . . TRBV7-2 TGTGCCAGCAGCTTACAGGGTTATTCGCCTGAAGCTTTCTTT CASSLQGYSPEAFF
TRBJ2-1 TRBD2 few TRBV5-1 TGCGCCAGCAGCCCGCTAGCGGGAGGCTCCTACAATGAGCAGTTCTTC CASSPLAGGSYNEQFF
TRBJ1-3 . once TRBV6-6 TGTGCCAGCAGCCGAGACCAGCGAATATATTTT CASSRDQRIYF
TRBJ2-6 . . TRBV6-1 TGTGCCAGCAGTGCCGGGACAACCTACTCTGGGGCCAACGTCCTGACTTTC CASSAGTTYSGANVLTF